This is a list of T cell receptor beta chains from one sample in a study of PD-1 blockade in classical Hodgkin lymphoma. Clones were read by immunoSEQ multiplex PCR, and TCRdb kept only the in-frame ones, dropping some. The repertoire holds 75,000 to 100,000 clones, 75% to 90% seen once, with approximately 12% in the top ten. Source: peripheral blood mononuclear cells (PBMCs), taken at baseline. These receptors came from a human donor with classical Hodgkin lymphoma. Both conserved end residues are part of each CDR3. The order of the fields is J gene, D gene, clone size, V gene, CDR3 protein, CDR3 DNA. A D gene is named only where the DNA matches it firmly. Not all rows give a size; the values are once, few, many and, for expanded clones, a class.

TRBJ1-1 | NA | NA | TRBV2 | CASSVEGDTEAFF | TGTGCCAGCAGTGTAGAGGGGGACACTGAAGCTTTCTTT
TRBJ1-5 | TRBD1 | NA | TRBV2 | CATRGDSNQPQHF | TGTGCCACCAGGGGGGATAGCAATCAGCCCCAGCATTTT
TRBJ2-1 | NA | NA | TRBV10-3 | CAISEGPYNEQFF | TGTGCCATCAGTGAGGGACCCTACAATGAGCAGTTCTTC
TRBJ2-5 | NA | NA | TRBV19 | CASSISLAGETQYF | TGTGCCAGTAGTATTAGTCTAGCAGGGGAGACCCAGTACTTC
TRBJ1-1 | NA | few | TRBV11-2 | CASSKYSVGGNTEAFF | TGTGCCAGCAGCAAATATTCGGTGGGGGGGAACACTGAAGCTTTCTTT
TRBJ1-1 | NA | NA | TRBV10-3 | CAIRSSFGGVSEAFF | TGTGCCATCAGGAGCTCATTTGGGGGTGTGTCTGAAGCTTTCTTT
TRBJ2-2 | NA | NA | TRBV5-1 | CASSLNPDRQYTGELFF | TGCGCCAGCAGCTTGAATCCTGACAGGCAGTACACCGGGGAGCTGTTTTTT
TRBJ1-1 | TRBD1 | NA | TRBV28 | CASRPEGQGLRSEAFF | TGTGCCAGCAGGCCCGAGGGACAGGGATTAAGGTCTGAAGCTTTCTTT
TRBJ1-1 | NA | NA | TRBV30 | CAWSPPSTRTEAFF | TGTGCCTGGAGTCCGCCAAGTACTCGCACTGAAGCTTTCTTT
TRBJ2-2 | TRBD1 | NA | TRBV7-6 | CASSGAGQGVTGELFF | TGTGCCAGCAGCGGGGCGGGACAGGGGGTGACCGGGGAGCTGTTTTTT
TRBJ2-5 | NA | NA | TRBV7-7 | CASSSTLREATQYF | TGTGCCAGCAGCTCGACACTCAGGGAGGCGACCCAGTACTTC
TRBJ2-7 | NA | NA | TRBV10-3 | CAISASNEQYF | TGTGCCATCAGTGCTAGCAACGAGCAGTACTTC
TRBJ2-5 | NA | NA | TRBV18 | CASSPLETGRETQYF | TGTGCCAGCTCACCGCTCGAGACAGGACGAGAGACCCAGTACTTC
TRBJ2-1 | TRBD1 | NA | TRBV6-5 | CASTRDSRFNEQFF | TGTGCCAGCACCCGGGACAGCAGATTCAATGAGCAGTTCTTC
TRBJ1-1 | NA | NA | TRBV7-3 | CASSAGDGTEAFF | TGTGCCAGCAGCGCGGGAGATGGAACTGAAGCTTTCTTT
TRBJ1-1 | NA | NA | TRBV5-5 | CASSLVGTNEAFF | TGTGCCAGCAGCTTGGTTGGCACAAACGAAGCTTTCTTT
TRBJ2-3 | NA | NA | TRBV6-1 | CASSVRAPSTDTQYF | TGTGCCAGCAGTGTTAGGGCCCCTAGCACAGATACGCAGTATTTT
TRBJ1-2 | NA | NA | TRBV4-2 | CASIQRGPWGYTF | TGTGCCAGCATCCAGCGGGGCCCGTGGGGCTACACCTTC
TRBJ2-2 | TRBD2 | NA | TRBV9 | CASSALRGGIKAGELFF | TGTGCCAGCAGCGCTCTCCGGGGGGGCATAAAGGCCGGGGAGCTGTTTTTT
TRBJ2-7 | TRBD2 | NA | TRBV6-5 | CASTGLASSYEQYF | TGTGCCAGCACAGGACTAGCGTCTTCCTACGAGCAGTACTTC
TRBJ2-2 | NA | NA | TRBV2 | CASSGDPGELFF | TGTGCCAGCAGTGGGGACCCCGGGGAGCTGTTTTTT
TRBJ1-5 | NA | NA | TRBV18 | CASSPGRGEGQPQHF | TGTGCCAGCTCACCGGGACGGGGCGAGGGTCAGCCCCAGCATTTT
TRBJ1-1 | NA | NA | TRBV28 | CASRRLQGEAFF | TGTGCCAGCAGGCGGTTACAGGGTGAGGCTTTCTTT
TRBJ1-5 | TRBD1 | once | TRBV19 | CATRGASNQPQHF | TGTGCCACCAGGGGGGCGAGCAATCAGCCCCAGCATTTT
TRBJ2-1 | NA | once | TRBV28 | CASSGLDPRGEQFF | TGTGCCAGCAGTGGGCTAGACCCCCGGGGTGAGCAGTTCTTC
TRBJ2-5 | TRBD1 | NA | TRBV14 | CASSHRQGGKETQYF | TGTGCCAGCAGCCATCGACAGGGTGGGAAAGAGACCCAGTACTTC
TRBJ1-2 | NA | NA | TRBV30 | CAWRGPGYTF | TGTGCCTGGAGAGGACCTGGCTACACCTTC